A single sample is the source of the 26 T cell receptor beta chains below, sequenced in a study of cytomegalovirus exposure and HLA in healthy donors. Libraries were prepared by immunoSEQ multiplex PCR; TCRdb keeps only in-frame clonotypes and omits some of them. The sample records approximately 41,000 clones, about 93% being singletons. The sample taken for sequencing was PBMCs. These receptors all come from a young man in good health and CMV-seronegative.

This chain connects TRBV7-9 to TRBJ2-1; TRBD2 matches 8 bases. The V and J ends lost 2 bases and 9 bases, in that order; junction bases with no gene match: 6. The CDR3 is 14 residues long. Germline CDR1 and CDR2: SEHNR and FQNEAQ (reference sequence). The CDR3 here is CASSLQREYGEQFF. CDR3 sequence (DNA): TGTGCCAGCAGCTTACAGCGGGAGTATGGTGAGCAGTTCTTC.

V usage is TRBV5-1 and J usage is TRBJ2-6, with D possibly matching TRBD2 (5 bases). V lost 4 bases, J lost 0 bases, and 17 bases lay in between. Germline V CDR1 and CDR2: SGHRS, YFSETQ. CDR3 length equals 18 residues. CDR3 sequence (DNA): TGCGCCAGCAGCCGAAGGGTCGGGGTTCCCTCTGGGGCCAACGTCCTGACTTTC. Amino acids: CASSRRVGVPSGANVLTF.

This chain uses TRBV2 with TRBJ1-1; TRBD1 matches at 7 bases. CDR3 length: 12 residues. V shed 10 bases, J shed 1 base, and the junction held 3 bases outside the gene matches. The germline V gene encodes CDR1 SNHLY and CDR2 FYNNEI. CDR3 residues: CATGQENTEAFF. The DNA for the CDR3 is TGTGCCACAGGACAGGAGAACACTGAAGCTTTCTTT.

CDR3 loop: CASKGARGRAEAFF. In DNA, the CDR3 is TGTGCCAGTAAGGGGGCCAGGGGGCGGGCTGAAGCTTTCTTT. This chain connects TRBV19 to TRBJ1-1, with 8 bases matching TRBD1. J lost 6 bases, V lost 7 bases, and 10 bases had no gene match. Germline V gene sequence: CDR1 LNHDA, CDR2 SQIVND (reference sequence). This CDR3 is built from 14 residues.

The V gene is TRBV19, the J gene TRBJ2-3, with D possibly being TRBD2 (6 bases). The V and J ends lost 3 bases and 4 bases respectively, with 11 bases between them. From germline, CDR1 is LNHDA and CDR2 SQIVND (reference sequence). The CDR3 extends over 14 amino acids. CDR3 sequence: CASSMGGVADTQYF. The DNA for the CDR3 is TGTGCCAGTAGTATGGGCGGGGTCGCAGATACGCAGTATTTT.

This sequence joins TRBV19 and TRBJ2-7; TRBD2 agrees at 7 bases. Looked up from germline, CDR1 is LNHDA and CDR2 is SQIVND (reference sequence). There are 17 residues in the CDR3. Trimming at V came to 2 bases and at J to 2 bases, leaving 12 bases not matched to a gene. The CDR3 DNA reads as TGTGCCAGTAGTATACGGGAAACTGGCGGGAGCGCCTACGAGCAGTACTTC. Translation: CASSIRETGGSAYEQYF.

The CDR3 spells CASSAGSSIAYEQYF. CDR3 coding DNA: TGTGCCAGCAGCGCGGGTTCCTCTATCGCCTACGAGCAGTACTTC. The chain is built from TRBV9 and TRBJ2-7, with D unclear. This CDR3 region has 15 residues. Germline V gives CDR1 SGDLS, CDR2 YYNGEE. V gave up 3 bases and J gave up 2 bases, with 15 bases separating them.

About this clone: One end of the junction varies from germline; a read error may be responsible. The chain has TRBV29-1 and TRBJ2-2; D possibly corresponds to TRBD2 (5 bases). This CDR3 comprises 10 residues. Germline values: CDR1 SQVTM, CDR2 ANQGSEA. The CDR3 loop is CSVQHRGAVF. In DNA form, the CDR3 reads TGCAGCGTTCAACACCGGGGAGCTGTTTTT.

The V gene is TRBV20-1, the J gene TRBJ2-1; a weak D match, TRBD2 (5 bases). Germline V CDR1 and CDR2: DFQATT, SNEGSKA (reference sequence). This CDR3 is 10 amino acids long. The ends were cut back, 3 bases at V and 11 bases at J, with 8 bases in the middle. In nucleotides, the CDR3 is TGCAGTGCTAGGAGGGAGAAGCAGTTCTTC. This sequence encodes CSARREKQFF.

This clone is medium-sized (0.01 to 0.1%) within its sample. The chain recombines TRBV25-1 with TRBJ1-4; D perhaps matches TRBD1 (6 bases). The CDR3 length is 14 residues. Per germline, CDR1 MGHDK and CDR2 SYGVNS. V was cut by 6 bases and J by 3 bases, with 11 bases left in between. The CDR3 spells CASSNRAANEKLFF. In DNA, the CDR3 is TGTGCCAGCAGCAACAGGGCAGCTAATGAAAAACTGTTTTTT.

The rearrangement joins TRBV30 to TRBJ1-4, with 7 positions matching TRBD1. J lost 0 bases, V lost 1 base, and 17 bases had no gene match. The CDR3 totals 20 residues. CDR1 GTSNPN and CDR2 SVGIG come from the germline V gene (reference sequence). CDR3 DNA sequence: TGTGCCTGGAGTGGGGGACATGTAAGGACAGGATCACCAACTAATGAAAAACTGTTTTTT. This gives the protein CAWSGGHVRTGSPTNEKLFF.

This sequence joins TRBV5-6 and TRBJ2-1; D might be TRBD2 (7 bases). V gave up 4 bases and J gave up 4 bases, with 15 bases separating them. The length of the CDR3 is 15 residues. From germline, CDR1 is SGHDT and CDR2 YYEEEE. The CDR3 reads CASSPTGGEYNEQFF. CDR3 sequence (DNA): TGTGCCAGCAGCCCGACGGGGGGCGAATACAATGAGCAGTTCTTC. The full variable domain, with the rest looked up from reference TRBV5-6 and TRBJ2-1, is DAGVTQSPTHLIKTRGQQVTLRCSPKSGHDTVSWYQQALGQGPQFIFQYYEEEERQRGNFPDRFSGHQFPNYSSELNVNALLLGDSALYLCASSPTGGEYNEQFFGPGTRLTVL.

CDR3: CASSLSGLATYEQYF. Here the CDR3 DNA reads TGCGCCAGCAGCTTGTCGGGACTAGCTACCTACGAGCAGTACTTC. The genes are TRBV5-1 and TRBJ2-7; 9 positions agree with TRBD2. The CDR3 has 15 amino acids. V shed 1 base, J shed 2 bases, and the junction held 4 bases outside the gene matches. Germline CDR1 SGHRS, CDR2 YFSETQ.

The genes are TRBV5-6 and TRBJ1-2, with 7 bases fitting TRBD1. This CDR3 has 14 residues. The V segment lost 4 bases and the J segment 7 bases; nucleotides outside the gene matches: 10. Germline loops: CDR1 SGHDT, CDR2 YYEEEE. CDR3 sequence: CASSDPYRGGGYTF. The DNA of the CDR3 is TGTGCCAGCAGCGATCCTTACAGGGGAGGTGGCTACACCTTC.

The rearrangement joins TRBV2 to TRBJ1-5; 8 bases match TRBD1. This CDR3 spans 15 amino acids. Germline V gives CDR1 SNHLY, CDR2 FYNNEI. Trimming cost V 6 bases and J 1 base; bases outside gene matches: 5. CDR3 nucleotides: TGTGCCAGCAGCGTACAGGGGGACAGCAATCAGCCCCAGCATTTT. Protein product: CASSVQGDSNQPQHF.

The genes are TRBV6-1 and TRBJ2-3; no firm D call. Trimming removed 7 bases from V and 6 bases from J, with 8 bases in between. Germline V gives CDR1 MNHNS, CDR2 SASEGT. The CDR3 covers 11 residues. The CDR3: CASTVRDTQYF. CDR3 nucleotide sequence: TGTGCCAGCACCGTGAGGGATACGCAGTATTTT.

In DNA, the CDR3 is TGTGCCAGCAGATCGACAGACGCCTACGAGCAGTACTTC. Residues: CASRSTDAYEQYF. The rearrangement uses TRBV6-1 and TRBJ2-7, with D perhaps TRBD1 (5 bases). The germline CDR1 and CDR2 sequences are MNHNS and SASEGT. V was cut by 6 bases and J by 2 bases, with 11 bases left in between. This CDR3 has 13 amino acids.

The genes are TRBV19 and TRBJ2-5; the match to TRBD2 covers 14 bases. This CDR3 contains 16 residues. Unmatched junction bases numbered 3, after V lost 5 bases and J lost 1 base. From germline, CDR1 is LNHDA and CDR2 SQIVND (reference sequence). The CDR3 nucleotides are TGTGCCAGTAGTGTCGGACTAGCGGGGGGCCAAGAGACCCAGTACTTC. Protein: CASSVGLAGGQETQYF. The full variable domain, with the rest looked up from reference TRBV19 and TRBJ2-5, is DGGITQSPKYLFRKEGQNVTLSCEQNLNHDAMYWYRQDPGQGLRLIYYSQIVNDFQKGDIAEGYSVSREKKESFPLTVTSAQKNPTAFYLCASSVGLAGGQETQYFGPGTRLLVL.

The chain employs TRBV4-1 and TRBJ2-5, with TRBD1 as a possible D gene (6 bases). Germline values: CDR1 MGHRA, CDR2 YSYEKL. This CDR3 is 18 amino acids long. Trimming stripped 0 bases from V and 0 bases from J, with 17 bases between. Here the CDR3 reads CASSQDAVGQTNQETQYF. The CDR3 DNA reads TGCGCCAGCAGCCAAGATGCAGTTGGACAGACTAACCAAGAGACCCAGTACTTC.

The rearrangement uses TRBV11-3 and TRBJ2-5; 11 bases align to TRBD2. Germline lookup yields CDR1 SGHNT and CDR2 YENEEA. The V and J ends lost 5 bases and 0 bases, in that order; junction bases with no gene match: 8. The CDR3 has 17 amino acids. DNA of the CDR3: TGTGCCAGCAGCAGAGGTCTAGCGGGGGGAAACCAAGAGACCCAGTACTTC. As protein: CASSRGLAGGNQETQYF.

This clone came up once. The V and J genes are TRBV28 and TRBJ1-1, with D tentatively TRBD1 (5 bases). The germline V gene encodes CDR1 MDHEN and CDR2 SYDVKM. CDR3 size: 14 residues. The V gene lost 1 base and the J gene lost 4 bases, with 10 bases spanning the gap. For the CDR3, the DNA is TGTGCCAGCAGTTTATTCGGGGGGAGCACTGAAGCTTTCTTT. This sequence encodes CASSLFGGSTEAFF.

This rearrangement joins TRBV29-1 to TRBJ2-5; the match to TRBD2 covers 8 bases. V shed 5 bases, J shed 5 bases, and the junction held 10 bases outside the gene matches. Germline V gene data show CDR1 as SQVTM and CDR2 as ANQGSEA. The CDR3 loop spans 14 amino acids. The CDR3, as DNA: TGCAGCGTTCGCCCAGCGGGAGAGAAGGAGACCCAGTACTTC. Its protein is CSVRPAGEKETQYF.

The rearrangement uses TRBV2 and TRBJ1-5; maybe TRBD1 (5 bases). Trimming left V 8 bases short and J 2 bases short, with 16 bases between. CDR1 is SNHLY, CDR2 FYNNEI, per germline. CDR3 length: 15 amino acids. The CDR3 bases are TGTGCCAGCGGTAGCCCCGGGGGTGGCAATCAGCCCCAGCATTTT. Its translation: CASGSPGGGNQPQHF.

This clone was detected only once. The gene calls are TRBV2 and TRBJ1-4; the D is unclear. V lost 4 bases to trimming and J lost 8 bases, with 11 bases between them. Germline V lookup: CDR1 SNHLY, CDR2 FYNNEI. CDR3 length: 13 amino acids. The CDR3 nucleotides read TGTGCCAGCAGTGTGGAGGGCGGGGAAAAACTGTTTTTT. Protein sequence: CASSVEGGEKLFF. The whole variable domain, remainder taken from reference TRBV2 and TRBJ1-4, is EPEVTQTPSHQVTQMGQEVILRCVPISNHLYFYWYRQILGQKVEFLVSFYNNEISEKSEIFDDQFSVERPDGSNFTLKIRSTKLEDSAMYFCASSVEGGEKLFFGSGTQLSVL.

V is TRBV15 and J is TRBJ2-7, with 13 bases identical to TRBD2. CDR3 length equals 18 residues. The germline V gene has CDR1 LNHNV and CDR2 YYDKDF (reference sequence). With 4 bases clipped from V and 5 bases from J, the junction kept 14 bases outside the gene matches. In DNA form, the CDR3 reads TGTGCCACCAGCATTGAGGGACTAGCGGGAAACTCTAGAAACGAGCAGTACTTC. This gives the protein CATSIEGLAGNSRNEQYF.

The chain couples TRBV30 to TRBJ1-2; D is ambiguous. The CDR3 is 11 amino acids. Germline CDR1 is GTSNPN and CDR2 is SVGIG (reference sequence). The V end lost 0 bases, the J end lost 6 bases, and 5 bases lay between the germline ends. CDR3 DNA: TGTGCCTGGAGTGTACGAGATGGCTACACCTTC. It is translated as CAWSVRDGYTF. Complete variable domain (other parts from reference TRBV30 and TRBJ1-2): SQTIHQWPATLVQPVGSPLSLECTVEGTSNPNLYWYRQAAGRGLQLLFYSVGIGQISSEVPQNLSASRPQDRQFILSSKKLLLSDSGFYLCAWSVRDGYTFGSGTRLTVV.